The 3 T cell receptor beta chains given below trace back to one sample, sequenced in a study of blood T cell repertoires in COVID-19. The data were produced by immunoSEQ multiplex PCR, yet TCRdb's version contains in-frame clones alone and is incomplete. The repertoire has about 100,000 clones, about nine tenths of them found once; the top ten carry around 5.3%. Sequenced input: peripheral blood. These receptors were obtained from a woman aged 45-59 years with COVID-19, enrolled during active disease.

The chain couples TRBV3-1 (or the pseudogene TRBV3-2) to TRBJ2-7, with a tentative D call TRBD2 (5 bases). Germline loops: CDR1 LGHDT, CDR2 YNNKEL (reference sequence). This CDR3 comprises 16 residues. Trimming removed 0 bases at V and 3 bases at J, with 15 bases between. The CDR3 here is CASSQDSLEGFYEQYF. The CDR3 DNA reads TGTGCCAGCAGCCAAGACTCGTTAGAGGGTTTCTACGAGCAGTACTTC.

V is TRBV11-1 and J is TRBJ1-5, with D possibly TRBD1 on 5 matching bases. The CDR3 covers 13 residues. Trimming cost V 3 bases and J 9 bases, with 12 bases left between them. Per germline, CDR1 SGHAT and CDR2 FQDESV (reference sequence). CDR3 DNA sequence: TGTGCCAGCAGCTTGACAGCCACTCTGCCCCAGCATTTT. Amino acid sequence: CASSLTATLPQHF.

The chain carries TRBV19 and TRBJ1-1, with D perhaps TRBD1 (6 bases). The germline CDR1 and CDR2 sequences are LNHDA and SQIVND (reference sequence). Trimming removed 0 bases at V and 0 bases at J, with 14 bases between. CDR3 length: 17 amino acids. The CDR3 coding sequence is TGTGCCAGTAGTATAGATCGGTGGGGGCCATTGAACACTGAAGCTTTCTTT. It specifies CASSIDRWGPLNTEAFF. Filled out from reference TRBV19 and TRBJ1-1, the complete variable domain reads DGGITQSPKYLFRKEGQNVTLSCEQNLNHDAMYWYRQDPGQGLRLIYYSQIVNDFQKGDIAEGYSVSREKKESFPLTVTSAQKNPTAFYLCASSIDRWGPLNTEAFFGQGTRLTVV.